One sample yielded the 9 T cell receptor beta chains listed below, sequenced in a study of cytomegalovirus exposure and HLA in healthy donors (dated by TCRdb to 2016 to 2017). Library preparation employed the immunoSEQ multiplex PCR assay. The multiplex PCR relied on a mix of 60 forward primers for TCR Vbeta segments and 13 reverse primers for TCR Jbeta segments. As stored in TCRdb, this immuneACCESS dataset retains in-frame rearrangements with V and J assigned. A fraction of the clones does not appear; measured against another copy, unresolved V genes explain less than half of the discrepancy, and the remainder lacks a known reason. The sample table lists roughly 120,000 clones, 77% of them with a count of one. 5.8% of the sample is taken by the ten largest. Specimen: PBMCs. The origin of the receptors is a young man in good health and CMV-seropositive.

V and J are TRBV4-1 and TRBJ2-1; 10 positions match TRBD2. This CDR3 is built from 18 residues. J was trimmed by 3 bases and V by 1 base; bases with no gene match: 9. Germline V lookup: CDR1 MGHRA, CDR2 YSYEKL. CDR3 coding DNA: TGCGCCAGCAGCCAAGGGCCACCAGTAGCGGGGGGCTACAATGAGCAGTTCTTC. It is translated as CASSQGPPVAGGYNEQFF.

This chain connects TRBV18 to TRBJ1-4; 9 bases are shared with TRBD1. CDR1 KGHSH and CDR2 LQKENI come from the germline V gene. J was trimmed by 14 bases and V by 4 bases; bases with no gene match: 2. CDR3 length equals 11 residues. The DNA for the CDR3 is TGTGCCAGCTCACAGACAGGGGGTCTGTTTTTT. It yields the protein CASSQTGGLFF. Together with reference TRBV18 and TRBJ1-4, the CDR3 gives the full variable domain: NAGVMQNPRHLVRRRGQEARLRCSPMKGHSHVYWYRQLPEEGLKFMVYLQKENIIDESGMPKERFSAEFPKEGPSILRIQQVVRGDSAAYFCASSQTGGLFFGSGTQLSVL.

J is TRBJ1-1 and V is TRBV21-1. TRBV21-1 is a known pseudogene. CDR3 length equals 17 residues. In DNA form, the CDR3 reads TGTGCCAGCAGCAAAGAGTGGAGGAGGGTAGACGACACTGAAGCTTTCTTT. Encoded protein: CASSKEWRRVDDTEAFF.

The chain carries TRBV7-9 and TRBJ1-1, with D hard to call. CDR3 length equals 13 residues. Germline CDR1 reads SEHNR; CDR2 reads FQNEAQ (reference sequence). Trimming stripped 5 bases from V and 0 bases from J, with 7 bases between. CDR3 in amino acids: CASSPQLNTEAFF. For the CDR3, the DNA is TGTGCCAGCAGCCCCCAGTTGAACACTGAAGCTTTCTTT.

The V gene is TRBV27, the J gene TRBJ2-7; tentatively, D is TRBD2 (5 bases). CDR3 length equals 14 residues. Germline V CDR1 and CDR2: MNHEY, SMNVEV (reference sequence). V was trimmed by 4 bases and J by 5 bases, leaving 15 bases between them. The CDR3 nucleotides are TGTGCCAGCAGTTCCCCCCGAGGCGGGCACGAGCAGTACTTC. Amino acid sequence: CASSSPRGGHEQYF.

This clone was seen just once. The gene calls are TRBV11-2 and TRBJ2-7; D gene ambiguous. The CDR3 covers 12 residues. Per the germline V gene, CDR1 is SGHAT and CDR2 is FQNNGV. V lost 3 bases, J lost 0 bases, and 3 bases lay in between. The CDR3: CASSFSSYEQYF. As DNA, the CDR3 is TGTGCCAGCAGCTTTAGCTCCTACGAGCAGTACTTC.

This clone was detected ten times or more. The rearrangement uses TRBV15 and TRBJ1-2, with D perhaps TRBD1 (5 bases). V dropped 5 bases and J dropped 2 bases, with 18 bases sitting between them. CDR1 is LNHNV and CDR2 is YYDKDF in the germline V gene (reference sequence). The CDR3 runs 16 residues. The CDR3 coding sequence is TGTGCCACCAGCCCTACAAAAGATGCAGGGAACTATGGCTACACCTTC. It is translated as CATSPTKDAGNYGYTF.

The rearrangement joins TRBV27 to TRBJ1-5; 10 bases align to TRBD1. The germline CDR1 and CDR2 sequences are MNHEY and SMNVEV (reference sequence). V shed 6 bases and J 3 bases; nucleotides not matched to a gene: 5. This CDR3 spans 15 amino acids. The CDR3 sequence: CASSPRQGANQPQHF. In nucleotides, the CDR3 is TGTGCCAGCAGCCCACGACAGGGGGCCAATCAGCCCCAGCATTTT.

This sequence joins TRBV19 and TRBJ1-1; 10 bases line up with TRBD1. This CDR3 has 13 amino acids. Germline-derived CDR1 and CDR2 are LNHDA and SQIVND (reference sequence). V lost 6 bases to trimming and J lost 5 bases; unmatched junction nucleotides: 3. The CDR3 loop reads CASSWTGGTEAFF. The CDR3 DNA follows: TGTGCCAGTAGCTGGACAGGGGGGACTGAAGCTTTCTTT.